The sequence of this T cell receptor (beta chain) was determined in a study of immune evolution from preneoplasia to lung adenocarcinoma. The method was immunoSEQ multiplex PCR; TCRdb's version includes in-frame clones alone and lacks a portion of them. Of approximately 12,000 clones listed, approximately 81% are singletons. The sequenced material came from FFPE tissue from an adenomatous hyperplasia lung lesion. As to subset: atypical adenomatous hyperplasia (AAH), lung preneoplasia. The sequence was obtained from a person aged 50 or older with lung adenocarcinoma.

Here the CDR3 reads CASSLGGTNYGYTF. The CDR3 coding sequence is TGTGCCAGCAGCTTAGGCGGAACTAACTATGGCTACACCTTC. This chain connects TRBV11-1 to TRBJ1-2; D is undetermined. V lost 1 base and J 0 bases, leaving 6 bases between the germline ends. This CDR3 region has 14 residues. Germline V gene sequence: CDR1 SGHAT, CDR2 FQDESV (reference sequence).